This T cell receptor beta chain appears in the sequencing data of a study of T cell changes during pregnancy in multiple sclerosis. A few counts support this clone. The protocol was immunoSEQ multiplex PCR, while the TCRdb copy is restricted to in-frame clones and leaves out a portion. Of some 14,000 clones detected, approximately 95% appear once; the ten largest clones hold 2.8%. From germline, CDR1 is MNHNY and CDR2 SVGAGI (reference sequence). V lost 4 bases and J lost 1, with 14 bases in between. This CDR3 spans 16 amino acids. The TCR was taken from a female donor in good health, enrolled as a control in a pregnancy study. The sequencing used peripheral blood, collected in the second trimester of pregnancy. The gene calls are TRBV6-6 and TRBJ1-5; TRBD1 is a possible D gene (6 bases). The chain's CDR3 is CASSSQGVLSNQPQHF. Written as DNA, the CDR3 is TGTGCCAGCAGTTCACAGGGCGTCCTGAGCAATCAGCCCCAGCATTTT.